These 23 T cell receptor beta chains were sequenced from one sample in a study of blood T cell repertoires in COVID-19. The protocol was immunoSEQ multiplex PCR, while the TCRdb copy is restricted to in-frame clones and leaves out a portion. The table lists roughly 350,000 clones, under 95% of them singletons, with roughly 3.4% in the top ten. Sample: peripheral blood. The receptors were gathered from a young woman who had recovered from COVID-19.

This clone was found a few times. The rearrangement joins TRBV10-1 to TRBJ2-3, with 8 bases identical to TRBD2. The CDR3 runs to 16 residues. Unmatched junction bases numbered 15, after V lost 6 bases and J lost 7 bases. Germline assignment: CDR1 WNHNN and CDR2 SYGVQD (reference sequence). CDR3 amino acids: CASSPQKSGRGYTQYF. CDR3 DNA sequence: TGCGCCAGCAGCCCCCAGAAGAGCGGGAGAGGATATACGCAGTATTTT.

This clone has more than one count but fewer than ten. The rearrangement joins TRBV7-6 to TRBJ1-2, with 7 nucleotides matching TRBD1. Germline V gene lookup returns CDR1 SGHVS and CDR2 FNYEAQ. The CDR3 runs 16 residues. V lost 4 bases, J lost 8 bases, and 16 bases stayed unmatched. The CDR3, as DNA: TGTGCCAGCAGCTCTAGCCTACAGGGGCATTGGTACGGCTACACCTTC. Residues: CASSSSLQGHWYGYTF.

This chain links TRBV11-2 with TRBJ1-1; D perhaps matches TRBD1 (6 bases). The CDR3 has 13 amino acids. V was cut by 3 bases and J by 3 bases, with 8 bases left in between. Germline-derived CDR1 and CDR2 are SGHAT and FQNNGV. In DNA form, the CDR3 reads TGTGCCAGCAGCTTTAACAGGGACACTGAAGCTTTCTTT. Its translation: CASSFNRDTEAFF. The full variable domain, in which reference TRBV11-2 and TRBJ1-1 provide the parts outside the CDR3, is EAGVAQSPRYKIIEKRQSVAFWCNPISGHATLYWYQQILGQGPKLLIQFQNNGVVDDSQLPKDRFSAERLKGVDSTLKIQPAKLEDSAVYLCASSFNRDTEAFFGQGTRLTVV.

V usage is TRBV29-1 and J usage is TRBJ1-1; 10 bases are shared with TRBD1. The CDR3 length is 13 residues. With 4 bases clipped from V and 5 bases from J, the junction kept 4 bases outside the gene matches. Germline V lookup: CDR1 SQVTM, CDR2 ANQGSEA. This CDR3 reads CSVGDRGRTEAFF. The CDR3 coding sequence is TGCAGCGTTGGGGACAGGGGTCGGACTGAAGCTTTCTTT. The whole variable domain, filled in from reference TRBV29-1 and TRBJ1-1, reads SAVISQKPSRDICQRGTSLTIQCQVDSQVTMMFWYRQQPGQSLTLIATANQGSEATYESGFVIDKFPISRPNLTFSTLTVSNMSPEDSSIYLCSVGDRGRTEAFFGQGTRLTVV.

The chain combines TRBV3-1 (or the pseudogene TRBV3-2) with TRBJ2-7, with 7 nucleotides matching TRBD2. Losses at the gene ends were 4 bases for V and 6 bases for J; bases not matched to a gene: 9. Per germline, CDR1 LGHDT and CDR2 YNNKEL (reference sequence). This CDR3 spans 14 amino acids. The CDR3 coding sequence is TGTGCCAGCAGCCTCCTGGGGGGAGGGCGCGAGCAGTACGTC. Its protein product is CASSLLGGGREQYV.

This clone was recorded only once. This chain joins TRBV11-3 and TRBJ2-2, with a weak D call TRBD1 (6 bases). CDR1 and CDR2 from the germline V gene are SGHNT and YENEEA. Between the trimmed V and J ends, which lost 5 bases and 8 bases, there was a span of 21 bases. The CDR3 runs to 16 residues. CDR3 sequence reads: CASSLRWTETTGELFF. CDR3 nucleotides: TGTGCCAGCAGCCTAAGGTGGACAGAGACTACGGGGGAGCTGTTTTTT.

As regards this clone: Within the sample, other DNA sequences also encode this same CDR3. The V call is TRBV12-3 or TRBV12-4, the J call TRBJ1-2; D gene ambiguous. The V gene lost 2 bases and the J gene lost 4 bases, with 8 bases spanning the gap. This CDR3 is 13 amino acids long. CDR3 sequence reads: CASSLPGSYGYTF. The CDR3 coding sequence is TGTGCCAGCAGTTTACCGGGGAGCTATGGCTACACCTTC.

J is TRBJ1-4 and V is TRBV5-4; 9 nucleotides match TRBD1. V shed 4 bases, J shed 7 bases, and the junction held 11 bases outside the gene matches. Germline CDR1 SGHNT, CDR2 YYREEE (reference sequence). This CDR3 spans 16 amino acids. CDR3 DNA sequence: TGTGCCAGCAGCAGGGACGGGGGACAGGGTGGTGAAAAACTGTTTTTT. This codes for CASSRDGGQGGEKLFF. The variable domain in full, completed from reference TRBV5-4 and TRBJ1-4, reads ETGVTQSPTHLIKTRGQQVTLRCSSQSGHNTVSWYQQALGQGPQFIFQYYREEENGRGNFPPRFSGLQFPNYSSELNVNALELDDSALYLCASSRDGGQGGEKLFFGSGTQLSVL.

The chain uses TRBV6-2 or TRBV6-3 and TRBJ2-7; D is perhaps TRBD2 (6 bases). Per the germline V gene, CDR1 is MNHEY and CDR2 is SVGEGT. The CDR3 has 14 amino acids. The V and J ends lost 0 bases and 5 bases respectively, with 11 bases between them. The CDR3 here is CASSYSGGFNEQYV. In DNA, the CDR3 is TGTGCCAGCAGTTACTCCGGGGGATTTAACGAGCAGTACGTC.

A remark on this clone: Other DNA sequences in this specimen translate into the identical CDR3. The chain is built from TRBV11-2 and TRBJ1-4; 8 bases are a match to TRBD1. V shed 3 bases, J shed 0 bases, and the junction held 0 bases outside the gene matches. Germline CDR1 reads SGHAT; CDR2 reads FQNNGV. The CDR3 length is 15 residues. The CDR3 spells CASSLDRATNEKLFF. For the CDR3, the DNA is TGTGCCAGCAGCTTGGACAGGGCAACTAATGAAAAACTGTTTTTT.

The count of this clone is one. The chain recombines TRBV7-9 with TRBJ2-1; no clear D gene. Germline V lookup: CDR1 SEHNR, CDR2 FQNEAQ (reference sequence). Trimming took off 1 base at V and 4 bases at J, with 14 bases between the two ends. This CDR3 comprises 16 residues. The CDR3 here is CASSLDGWAQYNEQFF. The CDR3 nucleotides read TGTGCCAGCAGCTTAGATGGGTGGGCCCAGTACAATGAGCAGTTCTTC.

In DNA, the CDR3 is TGTGCCTCTCGGGCGGGGACCTACACTGAAGCTTTCTTT. Translating it yields CASRAGTYTEAFF. The chain employs TRBV30 and TRBJ1-1; a possible D gene is TRBD1 (5 bases). V lost 7 bases, J lost 3 bases, and 15 bases lay in between. CDR1 and CDR2 (germline): GTSNPN, SVGIG (reference sequence). The CDR3 totals 13 residues.

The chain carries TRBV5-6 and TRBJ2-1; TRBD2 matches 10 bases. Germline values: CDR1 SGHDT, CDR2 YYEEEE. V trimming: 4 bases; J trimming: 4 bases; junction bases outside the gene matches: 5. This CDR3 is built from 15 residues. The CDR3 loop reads CASSMGTSVYNEQFF. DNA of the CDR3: TGTGCCAGCAGCATGGGGACTAGCGTATACAATGAGCAGTTCTTC.

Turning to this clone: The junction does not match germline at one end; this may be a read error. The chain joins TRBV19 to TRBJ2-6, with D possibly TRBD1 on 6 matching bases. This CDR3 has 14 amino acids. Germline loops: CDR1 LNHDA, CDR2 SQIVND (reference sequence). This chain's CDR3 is CASSIRPGVNVLTF. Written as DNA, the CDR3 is TGTGCCAGTAGTATTCGACCAGGGGTCAACGTCCTGACTTTC.

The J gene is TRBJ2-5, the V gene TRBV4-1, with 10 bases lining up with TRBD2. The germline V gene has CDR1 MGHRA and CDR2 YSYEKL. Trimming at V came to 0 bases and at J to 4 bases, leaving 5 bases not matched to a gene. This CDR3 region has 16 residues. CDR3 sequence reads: CASSQDLPSGRETQYF. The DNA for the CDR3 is TGCGCCAGCAGCCAAGATCTCCCTAGCGGGAGAGAGACCCAGTACTTC.

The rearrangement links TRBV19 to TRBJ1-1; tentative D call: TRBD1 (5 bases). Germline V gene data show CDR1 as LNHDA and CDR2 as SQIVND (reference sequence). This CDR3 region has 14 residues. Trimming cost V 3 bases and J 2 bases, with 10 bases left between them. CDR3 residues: CASSMGRVNTEAFF. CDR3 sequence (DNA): TGTGCCAGTAGTATGGGCAGGGTAAACACTGAAGCTTTCTTT.

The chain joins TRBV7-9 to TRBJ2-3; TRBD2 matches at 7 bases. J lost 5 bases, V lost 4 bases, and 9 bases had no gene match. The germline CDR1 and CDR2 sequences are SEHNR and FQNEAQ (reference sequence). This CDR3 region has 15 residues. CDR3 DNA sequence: TGTGCCAGCAGCTCAAGCGGGAAGGGGAGAGATACGCAGTATTTT. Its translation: CASSSSGKGRDTQYF.

In nucleotides, the CDR3 is TGTGCCAGCAGCCTCACAGGGTATCGCACTGAAGCTTTCTTT. It specifies CASSLTGYRTEAFF. The chain joins TRBV7-9 to TRBJ1-1; perhaps TRBD1 as D (6 bases). CDR1 and CDR2 from the germline V gene are SEHNR and FQNEAQ (reference sequence). The CDR3 has 14 amino acids. Trimming took off 5 bases at V and 4 bases at J, with 14 bases between the two ends.

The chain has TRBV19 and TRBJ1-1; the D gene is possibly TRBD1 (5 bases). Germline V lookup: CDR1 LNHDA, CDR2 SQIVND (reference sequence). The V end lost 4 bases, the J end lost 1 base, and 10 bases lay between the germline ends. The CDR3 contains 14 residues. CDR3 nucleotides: TGTGCCAGTAGTAACCAGGGCGGGAACACTGAAGCTTTCTTT. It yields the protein CASSNQGGNTEAFF.

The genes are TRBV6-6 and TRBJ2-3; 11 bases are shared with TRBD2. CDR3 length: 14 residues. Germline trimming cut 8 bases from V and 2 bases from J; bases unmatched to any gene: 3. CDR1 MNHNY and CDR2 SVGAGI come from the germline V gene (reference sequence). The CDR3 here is CASVGLADTDTQYF. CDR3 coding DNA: TGTGCCAGCGTGGGACTAGCGGACACAGATACGCAGTATTTT.

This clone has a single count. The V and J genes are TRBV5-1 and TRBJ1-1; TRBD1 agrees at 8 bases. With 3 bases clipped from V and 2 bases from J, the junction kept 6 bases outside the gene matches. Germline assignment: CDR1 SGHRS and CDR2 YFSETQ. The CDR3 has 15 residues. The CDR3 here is CASSYQGAANTEAFF. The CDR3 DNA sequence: TGCGCCAGCAGCTACCAGGGGGCGGCTAACACTGAAGCTTTCTTT.

The chain's CDR3 is CASSQTGKETQYF. CDR3 DNA sequence: TGTGCCAGCAGCCAGACAGGGAAAGAGACCCAGTACTTC. The chain is built from TRBV7-7 and TRBJ2-5; 7 bases are shared with TRBD1. Per the germline V gene, CDR1 is SSHAT and CDR2 is FNYEAQ (reference sequence). The V gene end was trimmed by 5 bases and the J gene end by 3 bases; junction bases not matched to a gene: 3. The CDR3 runs 13 residues.

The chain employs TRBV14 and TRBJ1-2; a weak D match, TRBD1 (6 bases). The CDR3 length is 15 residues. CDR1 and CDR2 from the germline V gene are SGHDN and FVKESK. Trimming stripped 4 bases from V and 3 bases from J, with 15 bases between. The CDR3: CASSRINRVYYGYTF. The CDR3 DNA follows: TGTGCCAGCAGCCGAATCAACAGGGTTTACTATGGCTACACCTTC.